This T cell receptor (beta chain) was obtained from a study of blood T cell repertoires in COVID-19. Study-level information: The United States, Italy and Spain supplied acute and convalescent COVID-19 samples. PBMCs, B-cell-depleted T cells, or T cells provided the cDNA or gDNA that made up the material.

V shed 6 bases, J shed 9 bases, and the junction held 8 bases outside the gene matches. The CDR3 is 14 amino acids. CDR1 and CDR2 from the germline V gene are SNHLY and FYNNEI. The assay was immunoSEQ multiplex PCR, and TCRdb's table has in-frame clones only and misses some. The sample holds 95,000 or so clones; roughly four fifths are singletons and the top ten take about 24%. Sample: peripheral blood. The V gene is TRBV2, the J gene TRBJ1-6; 7 bases are shared with TRBD1. The TCR sequence derives from a human donor in a cohort sampled during active COVID-19. The CDR3 DNA is TGTGCCAGCAGAGCAACAGGGGTAGCTTCACCCCTCCACTTT. This codes for CASRATGVASPLHF.